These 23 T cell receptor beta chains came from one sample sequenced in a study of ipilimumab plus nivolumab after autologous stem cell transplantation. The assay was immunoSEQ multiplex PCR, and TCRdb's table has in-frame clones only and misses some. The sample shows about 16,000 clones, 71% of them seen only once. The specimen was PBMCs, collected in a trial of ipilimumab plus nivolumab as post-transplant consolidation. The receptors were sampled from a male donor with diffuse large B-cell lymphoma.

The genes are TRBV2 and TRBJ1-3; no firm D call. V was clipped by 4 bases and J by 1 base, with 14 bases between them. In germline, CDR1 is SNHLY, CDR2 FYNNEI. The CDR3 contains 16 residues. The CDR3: CASSVGLVNSGNTIYF. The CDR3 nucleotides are TGTGCCAGCAGTGTTGGTCTGGTGAATTCTGGAAACACCATATATTTT. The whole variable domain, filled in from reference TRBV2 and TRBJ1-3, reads EPEVTQTPSHQVTQMGQEVILRCVPISNHLYFYWYRQILGQKVEFLVSFYNNEISEKSEIFDDQFSVERPDGSNFTLKIRSTKLEDSAMYFCASSVGLVNSGNTIYFGEGSWLTVV.

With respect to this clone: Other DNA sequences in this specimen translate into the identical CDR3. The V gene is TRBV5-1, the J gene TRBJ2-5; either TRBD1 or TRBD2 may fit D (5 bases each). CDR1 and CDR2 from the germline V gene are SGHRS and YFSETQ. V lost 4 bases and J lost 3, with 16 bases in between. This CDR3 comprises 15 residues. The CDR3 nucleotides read TGCGCCAGCAGCCGAGGGGCTAGTGGGAAAGAGACCCAGTACTTC. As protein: CASSRGASGKETQYF.

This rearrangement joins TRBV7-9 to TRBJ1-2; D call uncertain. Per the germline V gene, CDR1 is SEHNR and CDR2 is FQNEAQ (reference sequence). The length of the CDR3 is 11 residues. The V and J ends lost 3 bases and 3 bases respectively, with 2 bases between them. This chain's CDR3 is CASSLDYGYTF. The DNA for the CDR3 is TGTGCCAGCAGCTTGGACTATGGCTACACCTTC.

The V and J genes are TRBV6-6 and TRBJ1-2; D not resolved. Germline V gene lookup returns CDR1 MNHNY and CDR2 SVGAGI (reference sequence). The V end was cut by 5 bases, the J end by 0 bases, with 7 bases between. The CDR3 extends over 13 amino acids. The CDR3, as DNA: TGTGCCAGCAGTAAAGAAACTAACTATGGCTACACCTTC. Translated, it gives CASSKETNYGYTF.

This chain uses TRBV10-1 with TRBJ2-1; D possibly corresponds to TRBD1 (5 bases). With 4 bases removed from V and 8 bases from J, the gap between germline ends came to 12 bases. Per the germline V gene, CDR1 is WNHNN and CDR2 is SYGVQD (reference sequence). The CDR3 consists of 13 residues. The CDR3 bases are TGCGCCAGCAGTGCGGCTGCCAGGGATGAGCAGTTCTTC. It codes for CASSAAARDEQFF.

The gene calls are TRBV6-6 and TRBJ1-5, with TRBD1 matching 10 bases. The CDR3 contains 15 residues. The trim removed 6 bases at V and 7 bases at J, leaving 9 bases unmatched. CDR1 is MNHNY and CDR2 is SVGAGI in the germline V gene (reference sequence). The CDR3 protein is CASRPGTGEGQPQHF. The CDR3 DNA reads TGTGCCAGCAGACCCGGGACAGGGGAAGGGCAGCCCCAGCATTTT.

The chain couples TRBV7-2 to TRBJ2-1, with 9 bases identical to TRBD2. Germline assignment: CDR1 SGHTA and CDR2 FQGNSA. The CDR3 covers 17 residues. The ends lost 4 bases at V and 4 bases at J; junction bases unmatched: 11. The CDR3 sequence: CASSYQTSGTWYNEQFF. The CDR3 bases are TGTGCCAGCAGCTACCAGACTAGCGGAACGTGGTACAATGAGCAGTTCTTC.

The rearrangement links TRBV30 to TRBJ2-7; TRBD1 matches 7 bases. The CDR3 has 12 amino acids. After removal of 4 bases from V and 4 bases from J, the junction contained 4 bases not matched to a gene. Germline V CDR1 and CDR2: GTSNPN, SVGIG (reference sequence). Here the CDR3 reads CAWNRGMYEQYF. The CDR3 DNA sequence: TGTGCCTGGAACAGGGGAATGTACGAGCAGTACTTC. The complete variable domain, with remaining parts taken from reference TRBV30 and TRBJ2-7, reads SQTIHQWPATLVQPVGSPLSLECTVEGTSNPNLYWYRQAAGRGLQLLFYSVGIGQISSEVPQNLSASRPQDRQFILSSKKLLLSDSGFYLCAWNRGMYEQYFGPGTRLTVT.

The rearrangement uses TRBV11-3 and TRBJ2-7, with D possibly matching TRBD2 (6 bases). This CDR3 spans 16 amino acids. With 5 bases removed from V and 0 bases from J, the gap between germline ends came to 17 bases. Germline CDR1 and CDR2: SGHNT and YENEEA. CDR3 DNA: TGTGCCAGCAGCCGCCCCGGGGCGGGGAGCTCCTACGAGCAGTACTTC. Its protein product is CASSRPGAGSSYEQYF. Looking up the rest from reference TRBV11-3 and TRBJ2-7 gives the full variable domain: EAGVVQSPRYKIIEKKQPVAFWCNPISGHNTLYWYLQNLGQGPELLIRYENEEAVDDSQLPKDRFSAERLKGVDSTLKIQPAELGDSAVYLCASSRPGAGSSYEQYFGPGTRLTVT.

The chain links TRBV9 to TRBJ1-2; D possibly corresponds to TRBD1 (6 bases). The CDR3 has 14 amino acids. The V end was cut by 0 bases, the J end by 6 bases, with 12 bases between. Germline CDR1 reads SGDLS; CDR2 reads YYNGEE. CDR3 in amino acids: CASSVGQALNGYTF. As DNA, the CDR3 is TGTGCCAGCAGCGTAGGACAGGCCCTGAATGGCTACACCTTC.

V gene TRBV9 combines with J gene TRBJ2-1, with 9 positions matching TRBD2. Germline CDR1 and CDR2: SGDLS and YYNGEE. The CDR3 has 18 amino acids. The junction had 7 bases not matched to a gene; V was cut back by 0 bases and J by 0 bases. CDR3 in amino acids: CASSVELAGYHSYNEQFF. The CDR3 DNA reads TGTGCCAGCAGCGTAGAGCTAGCGGGATATCACTCCTACAATGAGCAGTTCTTC.

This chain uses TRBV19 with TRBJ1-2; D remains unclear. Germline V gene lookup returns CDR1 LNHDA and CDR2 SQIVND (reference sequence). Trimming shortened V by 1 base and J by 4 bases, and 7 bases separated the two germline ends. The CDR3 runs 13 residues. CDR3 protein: CASSIAGVYGYTF. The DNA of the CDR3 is TGTGCCAGTAGTATAGCTGGGGTCTATGGCTACACCTTC.

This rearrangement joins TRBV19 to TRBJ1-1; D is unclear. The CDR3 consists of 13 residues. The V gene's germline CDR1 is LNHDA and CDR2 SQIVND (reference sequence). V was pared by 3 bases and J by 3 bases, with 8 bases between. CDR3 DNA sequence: TGTGCCAGTAGTATTGGGGTTTACACTGAAGCTTTCTTT. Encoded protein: CASSIGVYTEAFF. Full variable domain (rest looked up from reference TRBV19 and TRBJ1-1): DGGITQSPKYLFRKEGQNVTLSCEQNLNHDAMYWYRQDPGQGLRLIYYSQIVNDFQKGDIAEGYSVSREKKESFPLTVTSAQKNPTAFYLCASSIGVYTEAFFGQGTRLTVV.

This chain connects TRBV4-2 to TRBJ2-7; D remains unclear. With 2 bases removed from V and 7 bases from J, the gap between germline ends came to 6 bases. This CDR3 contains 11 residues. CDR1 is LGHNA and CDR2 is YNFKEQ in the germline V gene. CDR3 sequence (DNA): TGTGCCAGCAGCCAACGTACAGAGCAGTACTTC. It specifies CASSQRTEQYF.

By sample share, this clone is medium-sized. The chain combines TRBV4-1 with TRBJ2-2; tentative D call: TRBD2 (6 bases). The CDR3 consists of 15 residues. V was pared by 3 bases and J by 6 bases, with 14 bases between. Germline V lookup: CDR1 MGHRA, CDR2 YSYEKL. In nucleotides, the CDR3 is TGCGCCAGCAGCCAGCTGGAGTGGGGGGCCGGGGAGCTGTTTTTT. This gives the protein CASSQLEWGAGELFF.

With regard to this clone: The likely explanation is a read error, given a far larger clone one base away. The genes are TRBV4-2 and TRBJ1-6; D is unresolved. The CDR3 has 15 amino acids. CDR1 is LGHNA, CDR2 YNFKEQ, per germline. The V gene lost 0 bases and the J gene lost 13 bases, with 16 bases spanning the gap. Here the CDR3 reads CASSQEGSLRLPLHF. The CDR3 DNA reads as TGTGCCAGCAGCCAAGAGGGCAGCCTTAGGCTGCCCCTCCACTTT.

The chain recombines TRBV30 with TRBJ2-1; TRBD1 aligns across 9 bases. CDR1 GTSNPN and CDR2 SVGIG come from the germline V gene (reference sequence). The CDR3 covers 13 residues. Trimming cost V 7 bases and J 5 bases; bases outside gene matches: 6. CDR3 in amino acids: CASPGQGHNEQFF. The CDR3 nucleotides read TGTGCCTCTCCGGGACAGGGCCACAATGAGCAGTTCTTC.

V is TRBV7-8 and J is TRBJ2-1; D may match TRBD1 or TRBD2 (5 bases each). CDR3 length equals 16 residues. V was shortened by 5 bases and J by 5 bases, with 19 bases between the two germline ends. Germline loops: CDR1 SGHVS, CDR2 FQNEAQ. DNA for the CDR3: TGTGCCAGCAGCCAACCATCCGGGACGGGAAACAATGAGCAGTTCTTC. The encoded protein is CASSQPSGTGNNEQFF.

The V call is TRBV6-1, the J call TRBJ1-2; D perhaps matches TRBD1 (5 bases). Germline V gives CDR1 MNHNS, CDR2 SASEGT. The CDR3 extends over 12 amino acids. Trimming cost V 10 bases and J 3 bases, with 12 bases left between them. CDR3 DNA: TGTGCCACCCCGGGACCGTACTATGGCTACACCTTC. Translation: CATPGPYYGYTF.

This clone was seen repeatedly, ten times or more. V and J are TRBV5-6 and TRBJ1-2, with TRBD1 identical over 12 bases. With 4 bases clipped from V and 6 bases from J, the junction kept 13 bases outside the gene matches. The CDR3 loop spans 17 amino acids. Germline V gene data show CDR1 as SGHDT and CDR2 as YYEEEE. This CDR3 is CASSPLPGQGAFNGYTF. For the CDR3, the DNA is TGTGCCAGCAGCCCACTCCCGGGACAGGGGGCATTCAATGGCTACACCTTC. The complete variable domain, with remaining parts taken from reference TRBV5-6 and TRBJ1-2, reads DAGVTQSPTHLIKTRGQQVTLRCSPKSGHDTVSWYQQALGQGPQFIFQYYEEEERQRGNFPDRFSGHQFPNYSSELNVNALLLGDSALYLCASSPLPGQGAFNGYTFGSGTRLTVV.

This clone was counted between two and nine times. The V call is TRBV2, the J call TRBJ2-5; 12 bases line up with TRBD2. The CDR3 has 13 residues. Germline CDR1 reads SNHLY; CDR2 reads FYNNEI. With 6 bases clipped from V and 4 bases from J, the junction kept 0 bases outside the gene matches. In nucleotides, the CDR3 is TGTGCCAGCAGGGGACTAGCGGGAGAGACCCAGTACTTC. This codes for CASRGLAGETQYF.

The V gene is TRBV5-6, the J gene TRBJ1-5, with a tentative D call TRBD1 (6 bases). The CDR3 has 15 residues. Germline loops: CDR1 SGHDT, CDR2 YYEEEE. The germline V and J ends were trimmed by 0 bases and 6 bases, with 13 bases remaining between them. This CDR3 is CASSLGQGIGQPQHF. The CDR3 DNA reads TGTGCCAGCAGCTTGGGGCAGGGGATAGGTCAGCCCCAGCATTTT.

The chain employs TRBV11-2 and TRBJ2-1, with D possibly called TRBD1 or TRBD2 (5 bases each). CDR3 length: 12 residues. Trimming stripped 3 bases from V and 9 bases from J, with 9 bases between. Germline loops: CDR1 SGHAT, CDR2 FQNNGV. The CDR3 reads CASSFRGGEQFF. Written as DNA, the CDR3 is TGTGCCAGCAGCTTCCGGGGCGGTGAGCAGTTCTTC. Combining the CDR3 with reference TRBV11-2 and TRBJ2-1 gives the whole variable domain EAGVAQSPRYKIIEKRQSVAFWCNPISGHATLYWYQQILGQGPKLLIQFQNNGVVDDSQLPKDRFSAERLKGVDSTLKIQPAKLEDSAVYLCASSFRGGEQFFGPGTRLTVL.